This passage covers 18 T cell receptor beta chains from one sample sequenced in a study of CD8 T cells in Susac syndrome. Random hexamers primed reverse transcription of 0.5 to 1 ug RNA. MiXCR, applied by TCRdb to the immunoSEQ multiplex PCR reads, yields one record per CDR3 protein. The sample consists of more than 250,000 distinct CDR3 sequences, roughly nine tenths of them appearing once. Sequencing was performed on CD4+ T cells from PBMCs. These receptors were taken from a human donor with multiple sclerosis.

This chain links TRBV27 with TRBJ1-3; possibly TRBD1 for D (5 bases). Germline lookup yields CDR1 MNHEY and CDR2 SMNVEV (reference sequence). The V gene lost 6 bases and the J gene lost 8 bases, with 17 bases spanning the gap. This CDR3 contains 14 residues. The CDR3, as DNA: TGTGCCAGCAGGCGAATAGGGGAGAGGTACACCATATATTTT. Translating gives CASRRIGERYTIYF.

J is TRBJ2-3 and V is TRBV29-1, with 9 bases lining up with TRBD2. Per the germline V gene, CDR1 is SQVTM and CDR2 is ANQGSEA. CDR3 length: 12 amino acids. V gave up 6 bases and J gave up 11 bases; unmatched junction bases: 9. CDR3 coding DNA: TGCAGCGTGGCCGGACTAGCGCTTAAGCAGTATTTT. This sequence encodes CSVAGLALKQYF.

The chain recombines TRBV20-1 with TRBJ1-1; possibly TRBD1 for D (6 bases). V was clipped by 0 bases and J by 7 bases, with 12 bases between them. Germline V lookup: CDR1 DFQATT, CDR2 SNEGSKA (reference sequence). This CDR3 is built from 13 residues. The CDR3 loop is CSARERGWIEAFF. The CDR3 DNA reads TGCAGTGCTAGAGAAAGGGGGTGGATTGAAGCTTTCTTT.

V and J are TRBV7-9 and TRBJ2-1, with D uncertain. V was pared by 1 base and J by 4 bases, with 14 bases between. Germline V lookup: CDR1 SEHNR, CDR2 FQNEAQ (reference sequence). The CDR3 has 16 amino acids. CDR3 in DNA: TGTGCCAGCAGCTTAGGGCATGGGGTGAAATACAATGAGCAGTTCTTC. It translates to CASSLGHGVKYNEQFF.

The chain joins TRBV6-2 or TRBV6-3 to TRBJ2-2; no definite D call. Germline lookup yields CDR1 MNHEY and CDR2 SVGEGT. Trimming removed 8 bases from V and 6 bases from J, with 16 bases in between. This CDR3 is 14 amino acids long. The CDR3 protein is CASGNSRSAGELFF. The CDR3, as DNA: TGTGCCAGCGGGAATTCCAGGAGCGCCGGGGAGCTGTTTTTT.

This sequence joins TRBV7-9 and TRBJ2-6; D remains ambiguous. V was trimmed by 5 bases and J by 4 bases, leaving 21 bases between them. Germline V gene sequence: CDR1 SEHNR, CDR2 FQNEAQ (reference sequence). The CDR3 loop spans 18 amino acids. Here the CDR3 DNA reads TGTGCCAGCAGCCGCCCTACACCTACCCCGCGGGGGGCCAACGTCCTGACTTTC. This codes for CASSRPTPTPRGANVLTF. The full variable domain, its missing parts supplied by reference TRBV7-9 and TRBJ2-6, is DTGVSQNPRHKITKRGQNVTFRCDPISEHNRLYWYRQTLGQGPEFLTYFQNEAQLEKSRLLSDRFSAERPKGSFSTLEIQRTEQGDSAMYLCASSRPTPTPRGANVLTFGAGSRLTVL.

The J gene is TRBJ2-1, the V gene TRBV7-2; 10 positions agree with TRBD1. This CDR3 is 17 amino acids long. V lost 5 bases, J lost 1 base, and 8 bases stayed unmatched. Germline CDR1 is SGHTA and CDR2 is FQGNSA. The CDR3 DNA reads as TGTGCCAGCAGCCGTCCCGGGACAGGGGTTTCCTACAATGAGCAGTTCTTC. It yields the protein CASSRPGTGVSYNEQFF.

The chain employs TRBV5-1 and TRBJ1-2; D ambiguous. Germline CDR1 is SGHRS and CDR2 is YFSETQ. Trimming removed 0 bases at V and 3 bases at J, with 6 bases between. The CDR3 is 13 residues long. Written as DNA, the CDR3 is TGCGCCAGCAGCTTGGTCCCAGACTATGGCTACACCTTC. This sequence encodes CASSLVPDYGYTF.

The chain employs TRBV6-6 and TRBJ2-3; 11 bases agree with TRBD2. The trim removed 5 bases at V and 2 bases at J, leaving 6 bases unmatched. The CDR3 has 16 amino acids. CDR1 and CDR2 from the germline V gene are MNHNY and SVGAGI (reference sequence). The CDR3 nucleotides are TGTGCCAGCAGTGATTCGACTAGCGGGAACACAGATACGCAGTATTTT. Residues: CASSDSTSGNTDTQYF.

A single count supports this clonotype. The chain recombines TRBV13 with TRBJ1-2, with D perhaps TRBD1 (5 bases). Per the germline V gene, CDR1 is PRHDT and CDR2 is FYEKMQ (reference sequence). The length of the CDR3 is 14 residues. The V gene lost 5 bases and the J gene lost 3 bases, with 13 bases spanning the gap. The CDR3 reads CASSPRQLYYGYTF. Here the CDR3 DNA reads TGTGCCAGCAGCCCCCGACAGCTTTACTATGGCTACACCTTC. Looking up the rest from reference TRBV13 and TRBJ1-2 gives the full variable domain: AAGVIQSPRHLIKEKRETATLKCYPIPRHDTVYWYQQGPGQDPQFLISFYEKMQSDKGSIPDRFSAQQFSDYHSELNMSSLELGDSALYFCASSPRQLYYGYTFGSGTRLTVV.

V usage is TRBV4-2 and J usage is TRBJ1-2, with a tentative D call TRBD1 (6 bases). V was pared by 3 bases and J by 3 bases, with 17 bases between. The CDR3 spans 16 residues. Germline CDR1 and CDR2: LGHNA and YNFKEQ. CDR3 amino acids: CASSHPGTSRHYGYTF. The CDR3 DNA reads as TGTGCCAGCAGCCACCCTGGGACATCCCGACACTATGGCTACACCTTC.

The chain couples TRBV5-6 to TRBJ1-1, with TRBD1 as a possible D gene (5 bases). Deletions cut 2 bases from V and 5 bases from J, with 13 bases between. CDR1 is SGHDT, CDR2 YYEEEE, per germline. The CDR3 consists of 14 residues. For the CDR3, the DNA is TGTGCCAGCAGCTTTGGGGGTGCGGATACTGAAGCTTTCTTT. As protein: CASSFGGADTEAFF. The complete variable domain, with remaining parts taken from reference TRBV5-6 and TRBJ1-1, reads DAGVTQSPTHLIKTRGQQVTLRCSPKSGHDTVSWYQQALGQGPQFIFQYYEEEERQRGNFPDRFSGHQFPNYSSELNVNALLLGDSALYLCASSFGGADTEAFFGQGTRLTVV.

The chain couples TRBV5-4 to TRBJ1-3; perhaps TRBD1 as D (6 bases). V gave up 0 bases and J gave up 4 bases, with 8 bases separating them. From germline, CDR1 is SGHNT and CDR2 YYREEE (reference sequence). The CDR3 is made up of 14 amino acids. The CDR3 DNA follows: TGTGCCAGCAGCTTGGCGGGGGCAGGAAACACCATATATTTT. This sequence encodes CASSLAGAGNTIYF.

The chain links TRBV5-1 to TRBJ1-2; TRBD1 matches 8 bases. The CDR3 runs 16 residues. Germline values: CDR1 SGHRS, CDR2 YFSETQ. Trimming took 4 bases from V and 4 from J; bases not matched to a gene: 12. In DNA form, the CDR3 reads TGCGCCAGCAGCCCGACCGGACAGGGAATCATCTATGGCTACACCTTC. Protein: CASSPTGQGIIYGYTF.

This sequence joins TRBV6-5 and TRBJ2-1; TRBD2 matches 7 bases. With V trimmed by 6 bases and J by 9 bases, 11 bases remained unmatched. CDR3 length: 14 amino acids. Germline CDR1 reads MNHEY; CDR2 reads SVGAGI. CDR3 sequence reads: CASRPLRERGEQFF. CDR3 DNA: TGTGCCAGCAGACCTCTACGGGAGCGGGGTGAGCAGTTCTTC.

The rearrangement uses TRBV7-2 and TRBJ2-5, with a tentative D call TRBD2 (6 bases). The germline CDR1 and CDR2 sequences are SGHTA and FQGNSA. V gave up 2 bases and J gave up 4 bases, with 8 bases separating them. The CDR3 contains 13 residues. CDR3 sequence reads: CASSLRRGETQYF. CDR3 sequence (DNA): TGTGCCAGCAGCTTAAGGAGGGGAGAGACCCAGTACTTC. Complete variable domain (other parts from reference TRBV7-2 and TRBJ2-5): GAGVSQSPSNKVTEKGKDVELRCDPISGHTALYWYRQSLGQGLEFLIYFQGNSAPDKSGLPSDRFSAERTGGSVSTLTIQRTQQEDSAVYLCASSLRRGETQYFGPGTRLLVL.

J is TRBJ1-2 and V is TRBV7-2, with unresolved D. V was pared by 5 bases and J by 4 bases, with 11 bases between. The CDR3 extends over 13 amino acids. In germline, CDR1 is SGHTA, CDR2 FQGNSA. The CDR3 reads CASSPSPRYGYTF. Written as DNA, the CDR3 is TGTGCCAGCAGCCCATCCCCCCGCTATGGCTACACCTTC.

The V call is TRBV4-1, the J call TRBJ2-3; 8 bases match TRBD2. From germline, CDR1 is MGHRA and CDR2 YSYEKL. The CDR3 loop spans 17 amino acids. V shed 4 bases, J shed 1 base, and the junction held 10 bases outside the gene matches. CDR3 DNA: TGCGCCAGCAGCCGTTTACCCGCGGGGGGCCGCACAGATACGCAGTATTTT. It yields the protein CASSRLPAGGRTDTQYF.